This passage covers 3 T cell receptor beta chains from one sample sequenced in a study of T cell repertoires in cytomegalovirus infection. TCRdb re-derived calls from the reads in MiXCR, one entry per CDR3 protein. The sample includes roughly 920,000 distinct CDR3 sequences, roughly 31% of them seen just once. No antigen is known for these receptors. Sequencing was performed on cultured CD8+ T cells from PBMCs, taken from culture after CMV antigen stimulation. These receptors originate from a human donor in good health (CMV status not recorded). Some clones in this sample may be carry-over from other donors' samples.

The rearrangement links TRBV4-1 to TRBJ2-1; the D is unclear. The CDR3 is 17 amino acids. Trimming shortened V by 1 base and J by 0 bases, and 13 bases separated the two germline ends. Germline CDR1 and CDR2: MGHRA and YSYEKL. CDR3 nucleotides: TGCGCCAGCAGCCAAGGGAAAGGCCGGAGCTCCTACAATGAGCAGTTCTTC. Its protein is CASSQGKGRSSYNEQFF.

In its sample, this clonotype was seen a few times. The rearrangement joins TRBV7-6 to TRBJ1-1; 7 bases line up with TRBD1. The CDR3 sequence is 17 residues long. V trimming: 1 base; J trimming: 7 bases; junction bases outside the gene matches: 15. Germline CDR1 is SGHVS and CDR2 is FNYEAQ. In DNA form, the CDR3 reads TGTGCCAGCAGCTTAGTCCCCGGCAGGGGGAGAGAGAATGAAGCTTTCTTT. It codes for CASSLVPGRGRENEAFF. The variable domain in full, completed from reference TRBV7-6 and TRBJ1-1, reads GAGVSQSPRYKVTKRGQDVALRCDPISGHVSLYWYRQALGQGPEFLTYFNYEAQQDKSGLPNDRFSAERPEGSISTLTIQRTEQRDSAMYRCASSLVPGRGRENEAFFGQGTRLTVV.

V is TRBV7-9 and J is TRBJ2-3; TRBD2 might be the D (7 bases). This CDR3 has 15 amino acids. The V gene's germline CDR1 is SEHNR and CDR2 FQNEAQ (reference sequence). The germline V and J ends were trimmed by 5 bases and 4 bases, with 16 bases remaining between them. In DNA form, the CDR3 reads TGTGCCAGCAGCGGGGGGGGCCCCCAGGCAGATACGCAGTATTTT. It yields the protein CASSGGGPQADTQYF.